These T cell receptor beta chains were read from a single sample in a study of T cell changes during pregnancy in multiple sclerosis. TCRdb's table, derived via immunoSEQ multiplex PCR, lists solely in-frame clones and lacks some. The data contain about 50,000 clones, around 91% of them singletons. Source: peripheral blood, taken after pregnancy. These receptor sequences come from a female donor in good health, enrolled as a control in a pregnancy study. Both conserved end residues are part of each CDR3. Fields, in order: D gene, clone size, V gene, J gene, CDR3 protein, CDR3 DNA. D genes are given only for firm matches. Clone size is shown for a subset of rows, as once, few, many or a class of expanded clone.

-	-	TRBV5-4	TRBJ1-1	CASSLGATEAFF	TGTGCCAGCAGCTTAGGGGCCACTGAAGCTTTCTTT
-	-	TRBV5-1	TRBJ1-1	CASSLNRVRTEAFF	TGCGCCAGCAGCTTGAACAGGGTGAGGACTGAAGCTTTCTTT
TRBD1	-	TRBV9	TRBJ1-2	CASSPRDRGINYGYTF	TGTGCCAGCAGCCCACGGGACAGGGGAATCAACTATGGCTACACCTTC
TRBD2	-	TRBV19	TRBJ2-5	CASSIVGTSGMGETQYF	TGTGCCAGTAGTATAGTTGGAACTAGCGGGATGGGTGAGACCCAGTACTTC
TRBD1	-	TRBV28	TRBJ1-1	CASSSGGYNTEAFF	TGTGCCAGCAGTTCAGGGGGATACAACACTGAAGCTTTCTTT
TRBD1	-	TRBV10-2	TRBJ2-5	CATKDRVQETQYF	TGCGCCACCAAGGACAGGGTACAAGAGACCCAGTACTTC
TRBD2	-	TRBV7-9	TRBJ2-3	CASSLDGLAGVTDTQYF	TGTGCCAGCAGCTTAGATGGACTAGCGGGAGTAACAGATACGCAGTATTTT
-	-	TRBV28	TRBJ2-1	CATAWSSYNEQFF	TGTGCCACCGCGTGGAGCTCCTACAATGAGCAGTTCTTC
-	-	TRBV7-3	TRBJ2-5	CASSLGLQETQYF	TGTGCCAGCAGCCTTGGACTCCAAGAGACCCAGTACTTC
-	-	TRBV7-3	TRBJ1-5	CASSLPYGEGNQPQHF	TGTGCCAGCAGCTTACCCTATGGGGAGGGCAATCAGCCCCAGCATTTT
TRBD1	-	TRBV27	TRBJ1-5	CASGPIGTGREPQHF	TGTGCCAGCGGGCCCATCGGGACAGGGAGGGAGCCCCAGCATTTT
-	-	TRBV29-1	TRBJ1-4	CSVDSGSGEKLFF	TGCAGCGTTGACTCGGGGTCGGGGGAAAAACTGTTTTTT
TRBD1	-	TRBV2	TRBJ2-7	CASNRDRDDEQYF	TGTGCCAGTAACCGGGACAGGGATGACGAGCAGTACTTC
-	-	TRBV13	TRBJ2-2	CASRGLGANTGELFF	TGTGCCAGCAGAGGATTGGGAGCGAACACCGGGGAGCTGTTTTTT
TRBD2	-	TRBV11-1	TRBJ2-5	CASSSGTSGFQETQYF	TGTGCCAGCAGCTCCGGGACTAGCGGATTCCAAGAGACCCAGTACTTC
TRBD1	-	TRBV7-9	TRBJ1-2	CASSLGQGNGYTF	TGTGCCAGCAGCTTAGGACAGGGGAATGGCTACACCTTC
-	-	TRBV7-2	TRBJ2-1	CASSHGTPTEQFF	TGTGCCAGCAGCCACGGGACACCAACTGAGCAGTTCTTC
TRBD1	-	TRBV9	TRBJ1-4	CASSVGNPTGGGEKLFF	TGTGCCAGCAGCGTAGGAAACCCTACAGGGGGCGGAGAAAAACTGTTTTTT
-	-	TRBV7-3	TRBJ1-1	CASSSEARGKAFF	TGTGCCAGCAGCTCCGAGGCCCGAGGCAAAGCTTTCTTT
-	-	TRBV19	TRBJ1-5	CAAAGWDQPQHF	TGTGCCGCTGCAGGCTGGGATCAGCCCCAGCATTTT
-	-	TRBV4-2	TRBJ2-1	CASSQDPSRGEQFF	TGTGCCAGCAGCCAAGATCCAAGCAGAGGTGAGCAGTTCTTC
TRBD1	-	TRBV5-1	TRBJ2-7	CASSLGGTGSHEQYF	TGCGCCAGCAGCTTGGGAGGGACAGGGTCCCACGAGCAGTACTTC
TRBD2	-	TRBV4-1	TRBJ2-3	CASSQEAGLAGVGADTQYF	TGCGCCAGCAGCCAAGAAGCGGGACTAGCGGGAGTCGGGGCAGATACGCAGTATTTT
TRBD2	-	TRBV7-3	TRBJ2-3	CASSPSGGANTQYF	TGTGCCAGCAGCCCTAGCGGGGGGGCAAATACGCAGTATTTT
TRBD2	-	TRBV27	TRBJ2-7	CASTGTSGSGTDYEQYF	TGTGCCAGCACGGGGACTAGCGGGAGTGGGACAGACTACGAGCAGTACTTC
TRBD1	-	TRBV28	TRBJ1-5	CASSSAKGQGSNQPQHF	TGTGCCAGCAGTTCTGCGAAGGGACAGGGTTCCAATCAGCCCCAGCATTTT
TRBD2	-	TRBV4-3	TRBJ2-7	CASSQELLGGAGNEQYF	TGCGCCAGCAGCCAAGAACTCCTCGGGGGGGCGGGTAACGAGCAGTACTTC
TRBD1	once	TRBV4-3	TRBJ1-6	CASSQASGGESPLHF	TGCGCCAGCAGCCAAGCCTCAGGGGGCGAATCACCCCTCCACTTT
TRBD2	-	TRBV9	TRBJ2-4	CASSEGAGGGINIQYF	TGTGCCAGCAGCGAGGGAGCGGGAGGTGGGATAAACATTCAGTACTTC
TRBD1	-	TRBV5-1	TRBJ1-3	CASSEGQGFSGNTIYF	TGCGCCAGCAGCGAAGGACAGGGTTTCTCTGGAAACACCATATATTTT
TRBD1	-	TRBV25-1	TRBJ1-2	CASSELGQGRYGYTF	TGTGCCAGCAGTGAATTGGGACAGGGAAGATACGGCTACACCTTC
TRBD2	-	TRBV4-1	TRBJ2-5	CASRNVLAGEETQYF	TGCGCCAGCAGAAACGTACTAGCGGGGGAAGAGACCCAGTACTTC
-	-	TRBV7-2	TRBJ2-5	CASSATRAWETQYF	TGTGCCAGCAGCGCGACTAGAGCCTGGGAGACCCAGTACTTC
-	few	TRBV15	TRBJ2-5	CATSRERVETQYF	TGTGCCACCAGCAGAGAAAGAGTGGAGACCCAGTACTTC
-	-	TRBV6-1	TRBJ2-2	CASSGQTNTGELFF	TGTGCCAGCAGCGGCCAGACAAACACCGGGGAGCTGTTTTTT
TRBD2	-	TRBV4-2	TRBJ2-1	CASSQEAGGPYNEQFF	TGTGCCAGCAGCCAAGAAGCGGGGGGGCCTTACAATGAGCAGTTCTTC
-	few	TRBV4-3	TRBJ2-2	CASSQSGGRTGELFF	TGCGCCAGCAGCCAATCCGGGGGAAGGACCGGGGAGCTGTTTTTT
-	-	TRBV6-1	TRBJ1-1	CASSEAMAGVAAFF	TGTGCCAGCAGTGAAGCTATGGCAGGGGTAGCCGCTTTCTTT
-	-	TRBV7-3	TRBJ2-2	CASSLIDRPGELFF	TGTGCCAGCAGCTTAATAGACAGGCCCGGGGAGCTGTTTTTT
TRBD2	-	TRBV7-2	TRBJ2-3	CASSSGTTYTDTQYF	TGTGCCAGCAGCTCCGGGACTACTTACACAGATACGCAGTATTTT
-	-	TRBV6-1	TRBJ2-1	CASSYRSYNEQFF	TGTGCCAGCAGCTACAGGAGTTACAATGAGCAGTTCTTC
-	-	TRBV7-9	TRBJ2-7	CASSPRTPSYEQYF	TGTGCCAGCAGCCCTAGGACACCCTCCTACGAGCAGTACTTC
TRBD1	-	TRBV7-2	TRBJ2-1	CASSLIKGGAGNEQFF	TGTGCCAGCAGCTTAATTAAAGGGGGCGCGGGCAATGAGCAGTTCTTC
TRBD1	-	TRBV9	TRBJ2-2	CASSGGQGPNTGELFF	TGTGCCAGCAGCGGAGGACAGGGGCCCAACACCGGGGAGCTGTTTTTT
TRBD1	once	TRBV19	TRBJ1-3	CASSIGQGGGGNTIYF	TGTGCCAGTAGTATCGGACAGGGAGGAGGTGGAAACACCATATATTTT
TRBD1	once	TRBV18	TRBJ2-5	CASSPRTGIQETQYF	TGTGCCAGCTCTCCACGGACAGGGATACAGGAGACCCAGTACTTC
-	-	TRBV27	TRBJ2-5	CASGAGLETQYF	TGTGCCAGCGGAGCAGGGTTAGAGACCCAGTACTTC
TRBD1	-	TRBV18	TRBJ2-6	CASSPPGTGPPGANVLTF	TGTGCCAGCTCACCGCCCGGGACAGGACCGCCGGGGGCCAACGTCCTGACTTTC
TRBD1	-	TRBV18	TRBJ1-2	CASSPMTGEKANYGYTF	TGTGCCAGCTCACCAATGACAGGGGAGAAAGCTAACTATGGCTACACCTTC
TRBD1	-	TRBV13	TRBJ1-1	CASSTGTVNTEAFF	TGTGCCAGCAGCACCGGGACAGTGAACACTGAAGCTTTCTTT
-	-	TRBV6-5	TRBJ1-2	CASSSRGNNYGYTF	TGTGCCAGCAGTTCCAGGGGTAATAACTATGGCTACACCTTC
TRBD2	-	TRBV9	TRBJ2-5	CASSVRSASGGGQETQYF	TGTGCCAGCAGCGTAAGGAGTGCTAGCGGGGGGGGTCAAGAGACCCAGTACTTC
-	-	TRBV6-1	TRBJ2-7	CASGDYEQYF	TGTGCCAGCGGAGACTACGAGCAGTACTTC
TRBD1	-	TRBV30	TRBJ2-7	CAWSAPRQGLFFEQYF	TGTGCCTGGAGTGCCCCCCGACAGGGCCTCTTTTTCGAGCAGTACTTC